These 18 T cell receptor beta chains were all obtained from the same sample, sequenced in a study of immune evolution from preneoplasia to lung adenocarcinoma. Method: immunoSEQ multiplex PCR; TCRdb's copy keeps in-frame clones and lacks some. The sample lists around 2,000 clones, approximately 80% seen once, with around 9.4% in the top ten. The source material was FFPE adjacent normal lung tissue. The receptor source for this set is a person between 70 and 80 years old with lung adenocarcinoma.

The chain has TRBV4-1 and TRBJ2-3, with D possibly TRBD2 on 6 matching bases. V was clipped by 4 bases and J by 4 bases, with 9 bases between them. The CDR3 runs to 13 residues. Per germline, CDR1 MGHRA and CDR2 YSYEKL. The chain's CDR3 is CASSPPGADTQYF. In DNA form, the CDR3 reads TGCGCCAGCAGCCCCCCGGGAGCAGATACGCAGTATTTT.

This rearrangement joins TRBV18 to TRBJ2-7, with D possibly TRBD2 on 6 matching bases. V lost 0 bases and J lost 1, with 7 bases in between. The germline gives CDR1 KGHSH, CDR2 LQKENI. The CDR3 totals 14 residues. The CDR3 DNA reads TGTGCCAGCTCACCACCGACTAGTTCCTACGAGCAGTACTTC. Its translation is CASSPPTSSYEQYF.

The chain has TRBV10-2 and TRBJ2-1; D not resolved. The germline V and J ends were trimmed by 2 bases and 4 bases, with 12 bases remaining between them. The CDR3 contains 15 residues. Germline V gives CDR1 WSHSY, CDR2 SAAADI. This CDR3 reads CASSERSAVYNEQFF. The CDR3 nucleotides read TGCGCCAGCAGTGAGAGGAGCGCGGTTTACAATGAGCAGTTCTTC.

V is TRBV5-1 and J is TRBJ2-7, with TRBD2 identical over 12 bases. The germline gives CDR1 SGHRS, CDR2 YFSETQ. J lost 7 bases, V lost 4 bases, and 12 bases had no gene match. CDR3 size: 16 residues. The CDR3 reads CASSPVLAGGPEEQYF. The CDR3 DNA follows: TGCGCCAGCAGCCCCGTCCTAGCGGGAGGGCCGGAGGAGCAGTACTTC.

The CDR3 coding sequence is TGTGCCAGCAGCCTTGAGAATGAGCAGTTCTTC. It yields the protein CASSLENEQFF. The chain employs TRBV11-3 and TRBJ2-1; D gene ambiguous. V was clipped by 5 bases and J by 7 bases, with 6 bases between them. Germline V lookup: CDR1 SGHNT, CDR2 YENEEA. The CDR3 runs 11 residues.

The chain links TRBV4-1 to TRBJ2-7; the match to TRBD1 covers 8 bases. The V gene end was trimmed by 4 bases and the J gene end by 2 bases; junction bases not matched to a gene: 7. The CDR3 is 15 residues long. Germline assignment: CDR1 MGHRA and CDR2 YSYEKL. CDR3 sequence (DNA): TGCGCCAGCAGCCCGGTCGGGACAGGAACCTACGAGCAGTACTTC. The encoded protein is CASSPVGTGTYEQYF.

The chain has TRBV10-3 and TRBJ2-7; the match to TRBD2 covers 8 bases. The CDR3 contains 15 residues. Per germline, CDR1 ENHRY and CDR2 SYGVKD. V lost 0 bases and J lost 6; bases outside the gene matches: 7. The CDR3 spells CAISESSGSALEQYF. In DNA, the CDR3 is TGTGCCATCAGTGAGTCAAGCGGGAGCGCCCTCGAGCAGTACTTC.

Remarks on this clone: One end of the junction is discordant with germline, which a read error may explain. The chain links TRBV5-1 to TRBJ1-2; 10 bases align to TRBD1. The CDR3 spans 15 residues. Germline assignment: CDR1 SGHRS and CDR2 YFSETQ. In nucleotides, the CDR3 is TGCGCCAACAGCTTGGCCGGGGACAGGGGCCATGGCTACACCTTC. This gives the protein CANSLAGDRGHGYTF.

The chain has TRBV7-9 and TRBJ2-5; tentative D call: TRBD1 (6 bases). The CDR3 covers 15 residues. CDR1 SEHNR and CDR2 FQNEAQ come from the germline V gene (reference sequence). Trimming cost V 4 bases and J 2 bases, with 14 bases left between them. The CDR3: CASSSVTGQQETQYF. Here the CDR3 DNA reads TGTGCCAGCAGCTCCGTTACGGGACAACAAGAGACCCAGTACTTC. The entire variable domain, with the rest obtained from reference TRBV7-9 and TRBJ2-5, is as follows: DTGVSQNPRHKITKRGQNVTFRCDPISEHNRLYWYRQTLGQGPEFLTYFQNEAQLEKSRLLSDRFSAERPKGSFSTLEIQRTEQGDSAMYLCASSSVTGQQETQYFGPGTRLLVL.

CDR3 amino acids: CASMRTANTEAFF. The CDR3 DNA follows: TGTGCCAGTATGAGGACAGCGAACACTGAAGCTTTCTTT. The chain links TRBV11-2 to TRBJ1-1, with D perhaps matching TRBD1 (6 bases). The germline V gene encodes CDR1 SGHAT and CDR2 FQNNGV. Trimming removed 9 bases from V and 1 base from J, with 12 bases in between. The length of the CDR3 is 13 residues.

This clone has a single count. The V call is TRBV9, the J call TRBJ2-1; D is perhaps TRBD1 (6 bases). The CDR3 covers 12 residues. The V and J ends lost 1 base and 7 bases respectively, with 6 bases between them. The germline V gene encodes CDR1 SGDLS and CDR2 YYNGEE. The CDR3 DNA reads as TGTGCCAGCAGCGTACAGGGGAATGAGCAGTTCTTC. Translated, it gives CASSVQGNEQFF.

The chain has TRBV29-1 and TRBJ2-1, with 8 nucleotides matching TRBD1. The CDR3 sequence is 12 residues long. Trimming took 7 bases from V and 7 from J; bases not matched to a gene: 6. Germline V gene data show CDR1 as SQVTM and CDR2 as ANQGSEA. The CDR3 region is CSGQGSGNEQFF. CDR3 DNA: TGCAGCGGACAGGGGTCCGGAAATGAGCAGTTCTTC.

The J gene is TRBJ2-2, the V gene TRBV25-1; TRBD1 is a possible D gene (8 bases). The CDR3 extends over 16 amino acids. Germline lookup yields CDR1 MGHDK and CDR2 SYGVNS. V dropped 4 bases and J dropped 5 bases, with 17 bases sitting between them. The CDR3 DNA reads TGTGCCAGCAGTGCCACAGGGGGGGATGGGACCGGGGAGCTGTTTTTT. Encoded protein: CASSATGGDGTGELFF.

The chain uses TRBV7-2 and TRBJ2-7; no definite D call. There are 14 residues in the CDR3. Trimming shortened V by 5 bases and J by 6 bases, and 17 bases separated the two germline ends. The germline V gene has CDR1 SGHTA and CDR2 FQGNSA. The CDR3 here is CASSVDLGPGEQYF. The DNA of the CDR3 is TGTGCCAGCAGCGTAGACCTGGGTCCGGGCGAGCAGTACTTC.

The rearrangement uses TRBV4-1 and TRBJ1-1; D is possibly TRBD1 (6 bases). CDR1 is MGHRA and CDR2 is YSYEKL in the germline V gene. There are 14 residues in the CDR3. Trimming removed 4 bases from V and 1 base from J, with 10 bases in between. The CDR3 loop is CASSRRGENTEAFF. As DNA, the CDR3 is TGCGCCAGCAGCCGCAGGGGAGAGAACACTGAAGCTTTCTTT.

V gene TRBV7-2 combines with J gene TRBJ1-2; 7 positions agree with TRBD1. Germline lookup yields CDR1 SGHTA and CDR2 FQGNSA. With 1 base clipped from V and 7 bases from J, the junction kept 15 bases outside the gene matches. The CDR3 loop spans 17 amino acids. DNA of the CDR3: TGTGCCAGCAGCTTAGGCCCCTCTCTACAGGGGCAGCGTGGCTACACCTTC. It is translated as CASSLGPSLQGQRGYTF.

This chain joins TRBV2 and TRBJ1-1; D is undetermined. The CDR3 has 11 residues. CDR1 SNHLY and CDR2 FYNNEI come from the germline V gene. V was trimmed by 8 bases and J by 6 bases, leaving 10 bases between them. CDR3 sequence reads: CASEVAAEAFF. CDR3 nucleotides: TGTGCCAGCGAGGTGGCAGCTGAAGCTTTCTTT.

This chain uses TRBV5-1 with TRBJ2-7; D might be TRBD1 (6 bases). The CDR3 totals 15 residues. Germline V gene data show CDR1 as SGHRS and CDR2 as YFSETQ. V shed 3 bases and J shed 2 bases, with 15 bases lying between them. The CDR3 protein is CASSSEKGQTYEQYF. In DNA form, the CDR3 reads TGCGCCAGCAGCTCGGAGAAAGGACAGACCTACGAGCAGTACTTC.